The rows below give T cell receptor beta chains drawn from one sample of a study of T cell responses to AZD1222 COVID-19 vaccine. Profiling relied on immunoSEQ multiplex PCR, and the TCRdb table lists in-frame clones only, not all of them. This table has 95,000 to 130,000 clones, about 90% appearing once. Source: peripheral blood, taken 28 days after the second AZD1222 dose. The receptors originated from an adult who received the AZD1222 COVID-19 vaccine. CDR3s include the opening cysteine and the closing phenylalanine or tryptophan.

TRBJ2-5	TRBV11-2	CASSPRWWETQYF
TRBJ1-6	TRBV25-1	CASSETNSPLHF
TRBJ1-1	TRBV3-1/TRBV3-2	CASGLNTEAFF
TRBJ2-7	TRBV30	CACQGFYEQYF
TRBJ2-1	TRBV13	CASSLGGTRVNEQFF
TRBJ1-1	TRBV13	CASSFYGGNTEAFF
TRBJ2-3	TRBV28	CASSNGGRSSDTQYF
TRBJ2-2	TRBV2	CASSEVEMNTGELFF
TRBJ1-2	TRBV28	CASSPGRDGYTF
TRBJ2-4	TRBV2	CASRPAVENIQYF
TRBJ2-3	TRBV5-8	CASSLGFGTSVSTDTQYF
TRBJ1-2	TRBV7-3	CASSPGTDGYTF
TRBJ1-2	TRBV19	CASRQSPNYGYTF
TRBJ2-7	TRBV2	CASDGVGSYEQYF
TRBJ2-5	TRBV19	CASRGSIRETQYF
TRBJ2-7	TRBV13	CASSFPEQYF
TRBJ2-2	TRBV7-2	CAGSQGRELFF
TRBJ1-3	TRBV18	CASSPPRQAGAGNTIYF
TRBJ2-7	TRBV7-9	CASSNRHLYEQYF
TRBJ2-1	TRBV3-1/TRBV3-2	CASSHGLRADSYNEQFF
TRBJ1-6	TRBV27	CASSPQGGSPLHF
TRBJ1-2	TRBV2	CASTRFEGGGYTF
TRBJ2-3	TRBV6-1	CASSEGEGGDTQYF
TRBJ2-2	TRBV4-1	CASSQEKGYTGELFF
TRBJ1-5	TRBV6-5	CASSYKDQPQHF
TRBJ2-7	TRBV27	CASTSLTGGSHEQYF
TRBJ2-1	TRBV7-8	CASSLTSGEYNEQFF
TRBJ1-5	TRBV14	CASSQYRDQRRHNQPQHF
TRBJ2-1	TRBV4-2	CASSHDYHNEQFF
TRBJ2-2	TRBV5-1	CASSLGSTGELFF
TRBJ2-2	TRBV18	CASSPRIAGATGELFF
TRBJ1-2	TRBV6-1	CASSERRDTGYTF
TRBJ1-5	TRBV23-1	CASSQSISETPQPQHF
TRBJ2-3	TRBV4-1	CASSQGPGQGTDTQYF
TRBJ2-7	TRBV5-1	CASIGDSKYEQYF
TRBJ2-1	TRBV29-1	CSVEPGGHEQFF
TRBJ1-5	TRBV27	CASRVTWAEYSNQPQHF
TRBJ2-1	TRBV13	CASSRRLGTSGSYNEQFF
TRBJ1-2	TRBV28	CASSLGSYGYTF
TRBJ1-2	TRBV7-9	CASSSLGGGYTF
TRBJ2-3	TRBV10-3	CAISLGSGSYTDTQYF
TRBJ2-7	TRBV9	CASSEGLAYEQYF
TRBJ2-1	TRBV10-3	CAISAGEGTYNEQFF
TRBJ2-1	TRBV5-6	CASSLKTSGRAYNEQFF
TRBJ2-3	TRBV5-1	CANPYREGANTDTQYF